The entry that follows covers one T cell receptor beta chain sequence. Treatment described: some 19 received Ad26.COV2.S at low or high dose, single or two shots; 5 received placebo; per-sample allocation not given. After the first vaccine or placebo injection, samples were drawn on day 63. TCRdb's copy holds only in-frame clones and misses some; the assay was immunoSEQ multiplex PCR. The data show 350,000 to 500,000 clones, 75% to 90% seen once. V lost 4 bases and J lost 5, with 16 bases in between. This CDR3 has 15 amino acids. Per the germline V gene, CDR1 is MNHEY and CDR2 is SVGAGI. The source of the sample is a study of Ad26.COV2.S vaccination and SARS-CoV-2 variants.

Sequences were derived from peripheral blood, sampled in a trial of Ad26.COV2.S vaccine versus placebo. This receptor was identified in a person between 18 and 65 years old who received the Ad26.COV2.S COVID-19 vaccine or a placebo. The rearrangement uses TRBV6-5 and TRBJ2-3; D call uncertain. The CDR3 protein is CASSSPLQVGDTQYF. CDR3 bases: TGTGCCAGCAGTTCCCCCCTCCAAGTTGGAGATACGCAGTATTTT.